The table lists the clone carrying this T cell receptor beta chain with a few counts. Its specificity is not known. RNA transcripts gave rise to amplified TCR beta CDR3 regions. The HTBI primer set drove a first-round RT-PCR of the TCR CDR3. In TCRdb, the multiplex PCR reads were re-called with MiXCR into one record per CDR3 protein. Among about 570,000 distinct CDR3 sequences listed, about 14% were seen once. The junction had 4 bases not matched to a gene; V was cut back by 4 bases and J by 1 base. The CDR3 spans 16 residues. Germline assignment: CDR1 MDHEN and CDR2 SYDVKM. The data were obtained in a study of T cells in Graves' hyperthyroidism and ophthalmopathy. The study, taken as a whole, reports: Ophthalmopathy and stable hyperthyroidism were separated by a 13 V-J model. Median prediction lead before ophthalmopathy onset was about 6.5 months with the model.

The sample consisted of blood. V is TRBV28 and J is TRBJ2-1; 10 bases fit TRBD2. The clonotype originates from a woman in her forties with Graves' hyperthyroidism. The CDR3 DNA reads as TGTGCCAGCAGTTCCCGTAGCGGGGGGTCCTACAATGAGCAGTTCTTC. This codes for CASSSRSGGSYNEQFF.